This entry lists 5 T cell receptor beta chains sequenced from one sample in a study of beta chain features in type 1 diabetes. Study-wide results and caveats: Significant though moderate, a shortening of TCRB CDR3s appeared in all four CD4+ subsets of Type 1 diabetes patients.

These receptors are not linked to any known antigen. The study reverse transcribed the entire isolated RNA, so it sequenced expressed TCRB transcripts. Method: immunoSEQ multiplex PCR; TCRdb's copy keeps in-frame clones and lacks some. Of around 70,000 clones in the sample, roughly 49% were seen once. Sequenced input: central memory CD4+ T cells from blood. The receptors come from a man aged 25-40 years with type 1 diabetes.

This chain uses TRBV19 with TRBJ1-2; 9 bases align to TRBD1. Germline V CDR1 and CDR2: LNHDA, SQIVND (reference sequence). V lost 7 bases and J lost 7; bases outside the gene matches: 10. This CDR3 contains 14 residues. The CDR3 sequence: CASNPLTGGGGYTF. The CDR3 nucleotides read TGTGCCAGTAACCCCTTGACAGGGGGGGGTGGCTACACCTTC.

This clone was seen a few times. J is TRBJ2-2 and V is TRBV6-6; weak D call: TRBD2 (5 bases). Trimming pared 6 bases from V and 4 bases from J, leaving 9 bases between. Germline V gene sequence: CDR1 MNHNY, CDR2 SVGAGI (reference sequence). The CDR3 totals 13 residues. The CDR3, as DNA: TGTGCCAGCAGCGGGGTTTCCACCGGGGAGCTGTTTTTT. Protein sequence: CASSGVSTGELFF.

The rearrangement links TRBV19 to TRBJ2-2; D not resolved. The CDR3 consists of 14 residues. Between the trimmed V and J ends, which lost 3 bases and 4 bases, there was a span of 9 bases. Looked up from germline, CDR1 is LNHDA and CDR2 is SQIVND (reference sequence). In DNA, the CDR3 is TGTGCCAGTAGTATGAGTTCCATCACCGGGGAGCTGTTTTTT. This codes for CASSMSSITGELFF.

This clone has a handful of counts. V is TRBV5-6 and J is TRBJ2-7, with D maybe TRBD2 (5 bases). Deletions cut 4 bases from V and 4 bases from J, with 18 bases between. CDR1 SGHDT and CDR2 YYEEEE come from the germline V gene. CDR3 length: 15 amino acids. The CDR3 protein is CASSPDSGRMYEQYF. CDR3 sequence (DNA): TGTGCCAGCAGCCCGGACTCGGGGAGAATGTACGAGCAGTACTTC.

J is TRBJ2-3 and V is TRBV5-1; D might be TRBD2 (5 bases). Looked up from germline, CDR1 is SGHRS and CDR2 is YFSETQ. The CDR3 runs to 12 residues. V lost 1 base, J lost 5 bases, and 5 bases lay in between. The CDR3: CASSLRGDTQYF. The CDR3 DNA is TGCGCCAGCAGCTTGCGGGGAGATACGCAGTATTTT. Drawing the rest from reference TRBV5-1 and TRBJ2-3, the complete variable domain is KAGVTQTPRYLIKTRGQQVTLSCSPISGHRSVSWYQQTPGQGLQFLFEYFSETQRNKGNFPGRFSGRQFSNSRSEMNVSTLELGDSALYLCASSLRGDTQYFGPGTRLTVL.